Shown below are 4 T cell receptor beta chains from a single sample sequenced in a study of control samples from healthy donors and cancer patients. Assay: immunoSEQ multiplex PCR; the TCRdb copy retains only in-frame clones and omits some. Altogether approximately 150,000 clones are present, almost 90% being singletons, with the ten largest covering less than 2%. Input material: blood. The receptor source for this set is a man aged 18 to 29 in good health.

V usage is TRBV7-2 and J usage is TRBJ2-5; D is ambiguous. V lost 3 bases, J lost 7 bases, and 12 bases lay in between. The length of the CDR3 is 13 residues. CDR1 and CDR2 (germline): SGHTA, FQGNSA. CDR3 in amino acids: CASSFTSTGTQYF. The CDR3 DNA reads as TGTGCCAGCAGCTTCACCTCAACTGGGACCCAGTACTTC.

The chain combines TRBV13 with TRBJ2-3, with TRBD2 identical over 12 bases. Germline lookup yields CDR1 PRHDT and CDR2 FYEKMQ (reference sequence). There are 17 residues in the CDR3. With 4 bases clipped from V and 4 bases from J, the junction kept 9 bases outside the gene matches. The chain's CDR3 is CASSSQTSGGPPDTQYF. Here the CDR3 DNA reads TGTGCCAGCAGCTCCCAGACTAGCGGGGGCCCCCCAGATACGCAGTATTTT.

The V and J genes are TRBV6-4 and TRBJ1-5; 8 bases fit TRBD1. The length of the CDR3 is 15 residues. Germline V gives CDR1 MRHNA, CDR2 SNTAGT. Trimming cost V 2 bases and J 8 bases; bases outside gene matches: 8. The CDR3 DNA sequence: TGTGCCAGCAGTGACGGACAGGGAGTAATCAAGCCCCAGCATTTT. Amino acids: CASSDGQGVIKPQHF.

The chain recombines TRBV11-2 with TRBJ2-5; D may match TRBD1 or TRBD2 (5 bases each). Germline V CDR1 and CDR2: SGHAT, FQNNGV. The CDR3 length is 14 residues. With 4 bases removed from V and 5 bases from J, the gap between germline ends came to 14 bases. The CDR3 sequence: CASSWVGDGETQYF. The CDR3 DNA reads TGTGCCAGCAGCTGGGTGGGGGACGGGGAGACCCAGTACTTC.